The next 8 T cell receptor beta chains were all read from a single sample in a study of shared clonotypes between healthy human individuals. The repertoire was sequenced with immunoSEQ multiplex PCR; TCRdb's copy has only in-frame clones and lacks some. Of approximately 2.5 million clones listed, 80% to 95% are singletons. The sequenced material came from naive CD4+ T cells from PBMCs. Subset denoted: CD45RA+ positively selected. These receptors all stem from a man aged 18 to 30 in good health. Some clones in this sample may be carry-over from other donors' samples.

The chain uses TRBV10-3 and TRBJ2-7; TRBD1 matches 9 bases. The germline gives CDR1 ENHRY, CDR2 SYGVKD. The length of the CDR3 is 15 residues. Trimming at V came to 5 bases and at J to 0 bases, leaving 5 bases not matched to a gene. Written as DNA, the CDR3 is TGTGCCATCAGTACCGGGACAGGGATCTCCTACGAGCAGTACTTC. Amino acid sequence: CAISTGTGISYEQYF.

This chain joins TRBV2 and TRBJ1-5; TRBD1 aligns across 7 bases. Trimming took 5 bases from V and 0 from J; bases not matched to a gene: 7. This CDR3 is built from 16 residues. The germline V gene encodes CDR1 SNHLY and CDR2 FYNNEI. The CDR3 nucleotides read TGTGCCAGCAGTCCAAACACAGGGGATAGCAATCAGCCCCAGCATTTT. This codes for CASSPNTGDSNQPQHF.

The CDR3 loop reads CASSPQTSGRLMELFF. CDR3 nucleotide sequence: TGTGCCAGCAGCCCTCAGACTAGCGGGAGGCTTATGGAGCTGTTTTTT. The V and J genes are TRBV5-4 and TRBJ2-2; 13 nucleotides agree with TRBD2. The germline V gene has CDR1 SGHNT and CDR2 YYREEE (reference sequence). The CDR3 consists of 16 residues. J gave up 10 bases and V 4 bases, and 10 bases lay outside the gene matches.

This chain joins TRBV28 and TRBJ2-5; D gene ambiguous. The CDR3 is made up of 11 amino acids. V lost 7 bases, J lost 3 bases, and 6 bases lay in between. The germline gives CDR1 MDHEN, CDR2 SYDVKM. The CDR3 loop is CASTSEETQYF. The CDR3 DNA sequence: TGTGCCAGCACCTCCGAAGAGACCCAGTACTTC.

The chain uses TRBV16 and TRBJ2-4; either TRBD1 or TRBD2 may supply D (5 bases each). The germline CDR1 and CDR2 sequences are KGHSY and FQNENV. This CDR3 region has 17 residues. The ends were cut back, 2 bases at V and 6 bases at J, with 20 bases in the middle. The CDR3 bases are TGTGCCAGCAGCCAAGGCTCCCACCGTGAGAGGGGAAACATTCAGTACTTC. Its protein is CASSQGSHRERGNIQYF.

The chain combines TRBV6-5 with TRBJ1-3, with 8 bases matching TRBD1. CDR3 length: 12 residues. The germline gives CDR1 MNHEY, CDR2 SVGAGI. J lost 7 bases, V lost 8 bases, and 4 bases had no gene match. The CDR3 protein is CASRTGKNTIYF. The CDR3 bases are TGTGCCAGCCGGACAGGGAAGAACACCATATATTTT.

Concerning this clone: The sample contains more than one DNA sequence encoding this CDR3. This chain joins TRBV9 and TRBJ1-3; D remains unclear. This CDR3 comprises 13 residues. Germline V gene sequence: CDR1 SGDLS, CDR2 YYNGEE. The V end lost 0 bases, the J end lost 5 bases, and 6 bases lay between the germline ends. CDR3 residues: CASSVGQRNTIYF. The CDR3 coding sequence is TGTGCCAGCAGCGTAGGTCAGCGAAACACCATATATTTT.

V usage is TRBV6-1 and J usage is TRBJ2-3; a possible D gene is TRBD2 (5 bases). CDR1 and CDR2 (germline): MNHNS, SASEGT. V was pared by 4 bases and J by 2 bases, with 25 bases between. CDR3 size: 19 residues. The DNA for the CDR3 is TGTGCCAGCAGTGGGGATCGGCGGGTCTCTCACAGTTACACAGATACGCAGTATTTT. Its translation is CASSGDRRVSHSYTDTQYF.